These 21 T cell receptor beta chains share one sample of origin, sequenced in a study of cytomegalovirus exposure and HLA in healthy donors. The PCR used 60 Vbeta and 13 Jbeta primers. Data came from immunoSEQ multiplex PCR; TCRdb stores just in-frame clones and leaves some out. The top ten clones hold 7.7% of a sample with about 150,000 clones, roughly 77% of them seen once. The specimen sequenced was PBMCs. All receptors derive from a man aged 25-40 years in good health and CMV-seropositive.

The chain links TRBV6-5 to TRBJ2-5; 8 positions match TRBD1. The DNA end lines up better with TRBJ2-7; the J call may be wrong. Germline-derived CDR1 and CDR2 are MNHEY and SVGAGI. This CDR3 comprises 16 residues. The CDR3 sequence is CASSSPLGQGLAEQYF. As DNA, the CDR3 is TGTGCCAGCAGTTCACCGCTCGGACAGGGTCTCGCCGAGCAGTACTTC.

This clone was seen more than once but under ten times. The rearrangement links TRBV7-3 to TRBJ1-1; tentative D call: TRBD1 (5 bases). The germline gives CDR1 SGHTA, CDR2 FQGTGA. V lost 2 bases to trimming and J lost 1 base, with 14 bases between them. The length of the CDR3 is 16 residues. The CDR3 loop reads CASSLLRGRSNTEAFF. CDR3 coding DNA: TGTGCCAGCAGCTTATTAAGGGGCCGCTCGAACACTGAAGCTTTCTTT.

The chain carries TRBV4-3 and TRBJ1-6; 8 bases are shared with TRBD1. This CDR3 is 18 amino acids long. V lost 4 bases to trimming and J lost 11 bases; unmatched junction nucleotides: 19. Germline values: CDR1 LGHNA, CDR2 YSLEER. DNA for the CDR3: TGCGCCAGCAGCCTCAGACCCCCTCCGGACAGGGCGATTACACCCCTCCACTTT. The encoded protein is CASSLRPPPDRAITPLHF.

The V and J genes are TRBV27 and TRBJ2-7; D perhaps matches TRBD1 (7 bases). The CDR3 consists of 16 residues. The V end lost 5 bases, the J end lost 5 bases, and 22 bases lay between the germline ends. CDR1 is MNHEY and CDR2 is SMNVEV in the germline V gene (reference sequence). The CDR3 reads CASSGDVGGGIDEQYF. The CDR3, as DNA: TGTGCCAGCAGTGGGGATGTTGGAGGGGGCATCGACGAGCAGTACTTC.

The rearrangement joins TRBV5-6 to TRBJ2-7; a possible D gene is TRBD1 (5 bases). V lost 2 bases and J lost 2, with 11 bases in between. From germline, CDR1 is SGHDT and CDR2 YYEEEE. This CDR3 comprises 14 residues. CDR3 amino acids: CASSFAGMTYEQYF. The CDR3, as DNA: TGTGCCAGCAGCTTTGCAGGGATGACCTACGAGCAGTACTTC.

This clone has a single count. The rearrangement joins TRBV7-2 to TRBJ2-1, with TRBD2 matching 11 bases. Germline loops: CDR1 SGHTA, CDR2 FQGNSA. CDR3 length: 18 amino acids. V shed 2 bases, J shed 1 base, and the junction held 7 bases outside the gene matches. CDR3 sequence reads: CASSLPGLAGGSYNEQFF. For the CDR3, the DNA is TGTGCCAGCAGCTTACCCGGACTAGCGGGTGGGTCCTACAATGAGCAGTTCTTC.

V usage is TRBV10-3 and J usage is TRBJ2-2; D gene ambiguous. The V end was cut by 5 bases, the J end by 6 bases, with 7 bases between. The germline V gene has CDR1 ENHRY and CDR2 SYGVKD. The CDR3 loop spans 12 amino acids. This CDR3 is CAISWAPGELFF. The CDR3, as DNA: TGTGCCATCAGTTGGGCCCCCGGGGAGCTGTTTTTT.

This rearrangement joins TRBV19 to TRBJ1-1; D gene uncertain. Germline V CDR1 and CDR2: LNHDA, SQIVND (reference sequence). With 3 bases removed from V and 0 bases from J, the gap between germline ends came to 8 bases. The CDR3 has 14 residues. This CDR3 is CASSMGGMNTEAFF. CDR3 nucleotides: TGTGCCAGTAGTATGGGAGGTATGAACACTGAAGCTTTCTTT.

This chain uses TRBV4-3 with TRBJ2-3, with D possibly being TRBD2 (5 bases). The CDR3 totals 17 residues. V lost 0 bases to trimming and J lost 6 bases, with 19 bases between them. CDR1 and CDR2 from the germline V gene are LGHNA and YSLEER. In DNA form, the CDR3 reads TGCGCCAGCAGCCAAGATCTGGGCACCGGGGTGTCCGATACGCAGTATTTT. As protein: CASSQDLGTGVSDTQYF.

This clone was seen a single time. This sequence joins TRBV19 and TRBJ1-2; 8 bases agree with TRBD1. The V and J ends lost 5 bases and 1 base, in that order; junction bases with no gene match: 6. Germline lookup yields CDR1 LNHDA and CDR2 SQIVND (reference sequence). This CDR3 region has 15 residues. The CDR3 region has the DNA TGTGCCAGTAGTCCGACAGGGGCGCTTAACTATGGCTACACCTTC. Translating it yields CASSPTGALNYGYTF. Looking up the rest from reference TRBV19 and TRBJ1-2 gives the full variable domain: DGGITQSPKYLFRKEGQNVTLSCEQNLNHDAMYWYRQDPGQGLRLIYYSQIVNDFQKGDIAEGYSVSREKKESFPLTVTSAQKNPTAFYLCASSPTGALNYGYTFGSGTRLTVV.

The chain carries TRBV7-8 and TRBJ1-1, with D uncertain. The V end was cut by 5 bases, the J end by 2 bases, with 18 bases between. Germline V gives CDR1 SGHVS, CDR2 FQNEAQ. The CDR3 has 16 amino acids. The CDR3 coding sequence is TGTGCCAGCAGCCCCCACCAGGCGCTCAGTAACACTGAAGCTTTCTTT. Translation: CASSPHQALSNTEAFF. Drawing the rest from reference TRBV7-8 and TRBJ1-1, the complete variable domain is GAGVSQSPRYKVAKRGQDVALRCDPISGHVSLFWYQQALGQGPEFLTYFQNEAQLDKSGLPSDRFFAERPEGSVSTLKIQRTQQEDSAVYLCASSPHQALSNTEAFFGQGTRLTVV.

V usage is TRBV30 and J usage is TRBJ1-2; D is perhaps TRBD1 (5 bases). This CDR3 has 16 amino acids. Germline V gene lookup returns CDR1 GTSNPN and CDR2 SVGIG (reference sequence). The V end was cut by 2 bases, the J end by 2 bases, with 18 bases between. The CDR3 DNA reads TGTGCCTGGAGTCCAACGGGAGGACAAAGGAACTATGGCTACACCTTC. Protein product: CAWSPTGGQRNYGYTF.

The rearrangement uses TRBV27 and TRBJ2-1; the match to TRBD2 covers 10 bases. The CDR3 sequence is 15 residues long. Per germline, CDR1 MNHEY and CDR2 SMNVEV (reference sequence). Trimming at V came to 8 bases and at J to 2 bases, leaving 6 bases not matched to a gene. CDR3 coding DNA: TGTGCCAGCGGTGAAGCGGGAGGGCCCTACAATGAGCAGTTCTTC. It specifies CASGEAGGPYNEQFF.

This clone was counted once. The chain recombines TRBV30 with TRBJ1-2, with D possibly matching TRBD1 (6 bases). The CDR3 is made up of 14 amino acids. The V gene's germline CDR1 is GTSNPN and CDR2 SVGIG (reference sequence). The V gene lost 4 bases and the J gene lost 5 bases, with 17 bases spanning the gap. The CDR3 region is CAWTLGTLPYGYTF. The CDR3 nucleotides are TGTGCCTGGACCCTCGGGACACTTCCTTATGGCTACACCTTC. Full variable domain (remainder filled in from reference TRBV30 and TRBJ1-2): SQTIHQWPATLVQPVGSPLSLECTVEGTSNPNLYWYRQAAGRGLQLLFYSVGIGQISSEVPQNLSASRPQDRQFILSSKKLLLSDSGFYLCAWTLGTLPYGYTFGSGTRLTVV.

This clone was counted between two and nine times. The chain combines TRBV10-3 with TRBJ2-2; 12 bases line up with TRBD2. The V segment lost 10 bases and the J segment 6 bases; nucleotides outside the gene matches: 9. This CDR3 is built from 15 residues. Per germline, CDR1 ENHRY and CDR2 SYGVKD. The CDR3 nucleotides are TGTGCCACACGCTCCGGGACTAGCGGGTCCGGGGAGCTGTTTTTT. This sequence encodes CATRSGTSGSGELFF.

The chain has TRBV5-8 and TRBJ1-2, with 8 bases identical to TRBD1. This CDR3 spans 17 amino acids. Germline V gives CDR1 SGHTS, CDR2 YDEGEE. V shed 1 base and J 5 bases; nucleotides not matched to a gene: 13. In nucleotides, the CDR3 is TGTGCCAGCAGCTTGTTGAGCGGGCAGGGGGCAAGGTATGGCTACACCTTC. It translates to CASSLLSGQGARYGYTF.

The rearrangement uses TRBV7-9 and TRBJ1-1; D perhaps matches TRBD1 (5 bases). V dropped 0 bases and J dropped 2 bases, with 7 bases sitting between them. Germline CDR1 and CDR2: SEHNR and FQNEAQ (reference sequence). The CDR3 loop spans 14 amino acids. CDR3 coding DNA: TGTGCCAGCAGCTTAGCGCAGGGTAACACTGAAGCTTTCTTT. Its protein product is CASSLAQGNTEAFF.

This chain joins TRBV30 and TRBJ1-1, with no clear D. Germline-derived CDR1 and CDR2 are GTSNPN and SVGIG (reference sequence). Trimming took 0 bases from V and 6 from J, leaving 20 bases between them. CDR3 length: 16 residues. The CDR3 DNA reads as TGTGCCTGGAGTGTACGGGGAGGGATAAGTAGGGCTGAAGCTTTCTTT. It yields the protein CAWSVRGGISRAEAFF.

The V call is TRBV30, the J call TRBJ2-7, with D maybe TRBD1 (7 bases). Germline loops: CDR1 GTSNPN, CDR2 SVGIG (reference sequence). V was shortened by 5 bases and J by 2 bases, with 13 bases between the two germline ends. The CDR3 length is 13 residues. The CDR3 here is CAWAQGGAYEQYF. The CDR3, as DNA: TGTGCCTGGGCCCAGGGGGGAGCCTACGAGCAGTACTTC.

This chain uses TRBV5-8 with TRBJ2-5; 10 bases align to TRBD1. The CDR3 runs to 13 residues. CDR1 is SGHTS and CDR2 is YDEGEE in the germline V gene. With V trimmed by 5 bases and J by 5 bases, 3 bases remained unmatched. CDR3: CASSRDRGETQYF. The DNA of the CDR3 is TGTGCCAGCAGTAGGGACAGGGGTGAGACCCAGTACTTC.

This sequence joins TRBV29-1 and TRBJ1-2, with 11 bases identical to TRBD1. Trimming at V came to 6 bases and at J to 8 bases, leaving 8 bases not matched to a gene. The CDR3 runs to 13 residues. Germline V CDR1 and CDR2: SQVTM, ANQGSEA. The CDR3: CSVGTRTGGGYTF. The CDR3 coding sequence is TGCAGCGTCGGTACTAGGACAGGGGGCGGCTACACCTTC.